This is a list of T cell receptor beta chains from one sample in a study of blood T cell repertoires in COVID-19. Assay: immunoSEQ multiplex PCR; the TCRdb copy retains only in-frame clones and omits some. This table holds about 240,000 clones, approximately 78% found once. Sequenced: peripheral blood. These receptors all stem from a woman between 55 and 75 years old with active or convalescent COVID-19. The CDR3 runs from the conserved cysteine through the conserved F or W. Each record gives: V gene, J gene, CDR3 protein.

TRBV29-1	TRBJ2-5	CSVEMDIETQYF
TRBV10-1	TRBJ1-1	CASSDHRTGRNTEAFF
TRBV5-4	TRBJ1-2	CASSSRSVAPSGYTF
TRBV30	TRBJ2-7	CAWSEDTGGASYEQYF
TRBV7-2	TRBJ2-3	CASSLDKATAGYF
TRBV3-1/TRBV3-2	TRBJ1-1	CASSQAQGRQNTEAFF
TRBV7-2	TRBJ2-1	CASSLELAGDNEQFF
TRBV19	TRBJ2-7	CASSIFGLAGGNYEQYF
TRBV15	TRBJ1-6	CATSRDGLFNSPLHF
TRBV19	TRBJ1-6	CASSIGRGSPLHF
TRBV4-1	TRBJ1-2	CASSQGGDFYGYTF
TRBV7-2	TRBJ2-2	CASSLVSGGAEWASGELFF
TRBV5-6	TRBJ2-7	CASSLFVSGGANEQYF
TRBV5-4	TRBJ2-7	CASSLKGNTYEQYF
TRBV18	TRBJ1-2	CASSPQSSRSDGYTF
TRBV4-3	TRBJ1-1	CASSQQRDTEAFF
TRBV19	TRBJ2-6	CASSAVSGANVLTF
TRBV3-1/TRBV3-2	TRBJ1-2	CASSQDRGMYGYTF
TRBV19	TRBJ2-5	CASKRSGGAGEETQYF
TRBV10-1	TRBJ2-3	CASSTGQSTDTQYF
TRBV19	TRBJ2-3	CAAGQVEADTQYF
TRBV19	TRBJ1-5	CASSIFDRPSVFSNQPQHF
TRBV30	TRBJ1-1	CAWSGRPGGTEAFF